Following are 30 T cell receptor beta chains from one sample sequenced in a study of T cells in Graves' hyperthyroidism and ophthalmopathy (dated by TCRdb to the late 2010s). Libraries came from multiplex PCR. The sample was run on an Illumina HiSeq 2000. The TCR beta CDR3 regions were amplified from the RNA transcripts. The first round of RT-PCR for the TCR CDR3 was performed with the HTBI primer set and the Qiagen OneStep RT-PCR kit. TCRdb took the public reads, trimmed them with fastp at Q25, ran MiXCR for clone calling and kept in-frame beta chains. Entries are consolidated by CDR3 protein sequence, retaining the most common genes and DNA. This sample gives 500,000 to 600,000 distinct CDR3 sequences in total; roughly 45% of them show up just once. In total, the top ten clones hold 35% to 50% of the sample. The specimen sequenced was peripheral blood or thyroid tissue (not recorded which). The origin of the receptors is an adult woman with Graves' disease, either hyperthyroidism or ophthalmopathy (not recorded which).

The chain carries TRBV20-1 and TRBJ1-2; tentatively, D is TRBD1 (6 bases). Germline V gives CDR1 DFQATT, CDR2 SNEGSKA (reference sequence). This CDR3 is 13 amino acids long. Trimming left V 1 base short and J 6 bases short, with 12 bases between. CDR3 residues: CSARVEQGHGYTF. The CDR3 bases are TGCAGTGCTAGAGTAGAACAGGGCCATGGCTACACCTTC.

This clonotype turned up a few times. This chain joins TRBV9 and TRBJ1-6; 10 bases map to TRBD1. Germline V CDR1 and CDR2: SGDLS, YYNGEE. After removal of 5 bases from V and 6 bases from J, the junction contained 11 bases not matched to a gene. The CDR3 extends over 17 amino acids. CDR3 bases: TGTGCCAGCAGGATAGGACCGGGACAGGGGTTTAATTCACCCCTCCACTTT. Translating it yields CASRIGPGQGFNSPLHF.

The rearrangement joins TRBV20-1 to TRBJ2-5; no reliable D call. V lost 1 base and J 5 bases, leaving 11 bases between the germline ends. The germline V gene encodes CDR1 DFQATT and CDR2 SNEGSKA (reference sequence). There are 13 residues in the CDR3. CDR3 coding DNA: TGCAGTGCTAGAGGGGGTACTTACGAGACCCAGTACTTC. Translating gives CSARGGTYETQYF.

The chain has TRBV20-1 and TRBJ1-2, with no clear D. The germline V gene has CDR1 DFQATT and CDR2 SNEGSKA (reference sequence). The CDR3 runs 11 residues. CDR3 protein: CSDQEAYGYTF. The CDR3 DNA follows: TGCTCTGACCAGGAGGCCTATGGCTACACCTTC.

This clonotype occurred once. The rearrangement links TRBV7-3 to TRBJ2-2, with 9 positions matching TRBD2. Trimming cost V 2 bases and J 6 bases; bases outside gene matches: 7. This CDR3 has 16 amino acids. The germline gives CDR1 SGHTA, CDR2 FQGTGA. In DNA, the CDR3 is TGTGCCAGCAGCTTAGCTGCGGGAGGGCCGGCCGGGGAGCTGTTTTTT. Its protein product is CASSLAAGGPAGELFF.

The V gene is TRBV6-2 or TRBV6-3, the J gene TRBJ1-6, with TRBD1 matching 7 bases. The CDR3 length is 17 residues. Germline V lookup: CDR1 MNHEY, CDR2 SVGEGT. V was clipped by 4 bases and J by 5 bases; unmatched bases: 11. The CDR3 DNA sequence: TGTGCCAGCAGTTTATCCAGGGGGATTTGGAATAATTCACCCCTCCACTTT. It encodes CASSLSRGIWNNSPLHF.

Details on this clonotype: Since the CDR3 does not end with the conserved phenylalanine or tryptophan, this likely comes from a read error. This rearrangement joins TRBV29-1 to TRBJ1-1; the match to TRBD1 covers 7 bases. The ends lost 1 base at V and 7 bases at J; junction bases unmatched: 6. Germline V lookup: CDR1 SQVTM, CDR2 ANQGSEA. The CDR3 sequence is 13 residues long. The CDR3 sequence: CSVEGDSKVEAFV. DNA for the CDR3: TGCAGCGTTGAAGGGGACAGCAAGGTTGAAGCTTTCGTT.

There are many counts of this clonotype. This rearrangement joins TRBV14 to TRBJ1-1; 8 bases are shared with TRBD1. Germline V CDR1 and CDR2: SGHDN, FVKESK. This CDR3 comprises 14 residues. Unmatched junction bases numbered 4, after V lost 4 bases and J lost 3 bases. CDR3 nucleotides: TGTGCCAGCAGCCCGGACAGGGAAGACACTGAAGCTTTCTTT. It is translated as CASSPDREDTEAFF.

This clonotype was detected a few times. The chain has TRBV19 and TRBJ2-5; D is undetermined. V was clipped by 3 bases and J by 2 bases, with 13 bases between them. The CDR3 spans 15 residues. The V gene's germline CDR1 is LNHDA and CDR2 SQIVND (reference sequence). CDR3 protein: CASSMRPTEQETQYF. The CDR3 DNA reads TGTGCCAGTAGTATGCGGCCCACAGAACAAGAGACCCAGTACTTC. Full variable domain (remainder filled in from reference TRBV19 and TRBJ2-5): DGGITQSPKYLFRKEGQNVTLSCEQNLNHDAMYWYRQDPGQGLRLIYYSQIVNDFQKGDIAEGYSVSREKKESFPLTVTSAQKNPTAFYLCASSMRPTEQETQYFGPGTRLLVL.

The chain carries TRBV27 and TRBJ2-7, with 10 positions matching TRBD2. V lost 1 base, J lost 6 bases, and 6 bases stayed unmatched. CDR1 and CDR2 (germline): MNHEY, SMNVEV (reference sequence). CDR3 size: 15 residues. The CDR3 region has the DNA TGTGCCAGCAGTTTATTATCTAGCGGGAGACCCGAGCAGTACTTC. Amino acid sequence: CASSLLSSGRPEQYF.

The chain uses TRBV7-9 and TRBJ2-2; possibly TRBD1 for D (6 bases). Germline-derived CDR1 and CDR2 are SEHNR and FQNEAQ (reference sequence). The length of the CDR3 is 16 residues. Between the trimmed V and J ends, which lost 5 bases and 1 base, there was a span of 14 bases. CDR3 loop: CASSPHREQNTGELFF. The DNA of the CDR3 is TGTGCCAGCAGCCCGCACAGGGAACAGAACACCGGGGAGCTGTTTTTT.

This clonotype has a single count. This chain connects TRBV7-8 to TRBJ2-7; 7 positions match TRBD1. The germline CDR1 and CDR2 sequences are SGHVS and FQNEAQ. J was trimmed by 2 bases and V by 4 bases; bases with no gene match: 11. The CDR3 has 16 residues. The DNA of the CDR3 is TGTGCCAGCAGCTCGGCCCAGACAGGGACCACCTACGAGCAGTACTTC. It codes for CASSSAQTGTTYEQYF.

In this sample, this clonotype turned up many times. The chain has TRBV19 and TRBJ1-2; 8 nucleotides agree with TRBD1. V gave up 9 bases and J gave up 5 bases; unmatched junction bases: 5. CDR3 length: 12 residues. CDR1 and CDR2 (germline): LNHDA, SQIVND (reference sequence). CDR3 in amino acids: CASDQGAYGYTF. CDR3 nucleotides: TGTGCCAGCGACCAGGGGGCTTATGGCTACACCTTC.

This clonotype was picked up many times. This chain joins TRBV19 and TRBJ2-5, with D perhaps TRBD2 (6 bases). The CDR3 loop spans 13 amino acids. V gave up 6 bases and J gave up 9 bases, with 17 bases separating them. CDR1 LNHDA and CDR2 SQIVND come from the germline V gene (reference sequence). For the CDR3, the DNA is TGTGCCAGTAGGCGAGGACCCACGGGGGCCCAGTACTTC. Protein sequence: CASRRGPTGAQYF.

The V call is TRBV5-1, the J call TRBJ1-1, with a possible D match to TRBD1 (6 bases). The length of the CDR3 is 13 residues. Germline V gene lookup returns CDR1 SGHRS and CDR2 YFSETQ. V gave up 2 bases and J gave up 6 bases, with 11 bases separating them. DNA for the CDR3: TGCGCCAGCAGCTTAACAGGGTTATCTGAAGCTTTCTTT. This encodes CASSLTGLSEAFF.

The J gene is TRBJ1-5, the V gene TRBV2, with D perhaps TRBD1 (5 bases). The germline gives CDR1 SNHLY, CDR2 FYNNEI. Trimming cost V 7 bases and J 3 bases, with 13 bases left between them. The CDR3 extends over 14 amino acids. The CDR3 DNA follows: TGTGCCAGCAAGGCCCGGGGGTACAATCAGCCCCAGCATTTT. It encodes CASKARGYNQPQHF. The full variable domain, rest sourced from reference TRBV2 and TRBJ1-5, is EPEVTQTPSHQVTQMGQEVILRCVPISNHLYFYWYRQILGQKVEFLVSFYNNEISEKSEIFDDQFSVERPDGSNFTLKIRSTKLEDSAMYFCASKARGYNQPQHFGDGTRLSIL.

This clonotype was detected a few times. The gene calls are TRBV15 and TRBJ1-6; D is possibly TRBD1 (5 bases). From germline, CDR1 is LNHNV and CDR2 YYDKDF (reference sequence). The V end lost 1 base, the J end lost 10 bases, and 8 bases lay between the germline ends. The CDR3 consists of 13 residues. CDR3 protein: CATSRAGISPLHF. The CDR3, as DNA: TGTGCCACCAGCAGAGCAGGGATCTCACCCCTCCACTTT.

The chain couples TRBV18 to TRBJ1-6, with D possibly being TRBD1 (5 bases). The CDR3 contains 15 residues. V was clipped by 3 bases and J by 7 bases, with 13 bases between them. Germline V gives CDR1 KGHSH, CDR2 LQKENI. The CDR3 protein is CASSPYDSQNSPLHF. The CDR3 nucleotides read TGTGCCAGCTCACCTTATGACAGCCAAAATTCACCCCTCCACTTT.

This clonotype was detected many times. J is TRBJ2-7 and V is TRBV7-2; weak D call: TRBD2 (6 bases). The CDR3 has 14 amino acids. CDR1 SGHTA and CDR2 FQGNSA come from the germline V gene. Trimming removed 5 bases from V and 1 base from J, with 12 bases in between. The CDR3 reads CASSRGLRSYEQYF. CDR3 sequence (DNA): TGTGCCAGCAGCCGGGGGTTAAGGTCCTACGAGCAGTACTTC.

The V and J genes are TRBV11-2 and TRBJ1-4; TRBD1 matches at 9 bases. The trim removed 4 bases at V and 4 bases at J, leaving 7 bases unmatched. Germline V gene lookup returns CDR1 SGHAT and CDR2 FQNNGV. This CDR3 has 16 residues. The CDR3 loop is CASSYPRTGDNEKLFF. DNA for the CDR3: TGTGCCAGCAGCTATCCGAGGACAGGGGATAATGAAAAACTGTTTTTT.

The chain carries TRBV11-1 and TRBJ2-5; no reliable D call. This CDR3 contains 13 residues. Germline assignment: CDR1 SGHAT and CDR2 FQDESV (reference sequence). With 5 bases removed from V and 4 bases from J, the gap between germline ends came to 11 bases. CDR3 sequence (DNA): TGTGCCAGCAGCCACGACCGCGGAGAGACCCAGTACTTC. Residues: CASSHDRGETQYF.

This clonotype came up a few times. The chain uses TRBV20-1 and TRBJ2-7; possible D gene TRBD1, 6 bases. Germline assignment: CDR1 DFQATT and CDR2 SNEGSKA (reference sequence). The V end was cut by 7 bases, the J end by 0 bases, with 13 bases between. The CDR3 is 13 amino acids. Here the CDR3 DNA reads TGCAGTGTGGGCGAGGGGGACTCCTACGAGCAGTACTTC. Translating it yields CSVGEGDSYEQYF.

CDR3 nucleotide sequence: TGTGCCAGCAGCGGACACCACTTTAAGGGCTACACCTTC. Translation gives CASSGHHFKGYTF. The chain is built from TRBV9 and TRBJ1-2; D is uncertain. Germline-derived CDR1 and CDR2 are SGDLS and YYNGEE. Trimming left V 3 bases short and J 8 bases short, with 14 bases between. The CDR3 spans 13 residues.

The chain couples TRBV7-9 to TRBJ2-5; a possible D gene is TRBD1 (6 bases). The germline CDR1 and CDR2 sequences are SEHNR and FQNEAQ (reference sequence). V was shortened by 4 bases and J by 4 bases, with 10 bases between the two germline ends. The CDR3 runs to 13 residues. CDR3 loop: CASSSSGAETQYF. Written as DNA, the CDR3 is TGTGCCAGCAGCTCCTCAGGGGCAGAGACCCAGTACTTC.

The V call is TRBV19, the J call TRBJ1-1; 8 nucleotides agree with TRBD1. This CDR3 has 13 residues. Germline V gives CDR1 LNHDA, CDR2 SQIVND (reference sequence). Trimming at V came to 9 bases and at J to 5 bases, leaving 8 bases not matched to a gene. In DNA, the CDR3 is TGTGCCAGCTTGACAGGGGAGGAAACTGAAGCTTTCTTT. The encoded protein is CASLTGEETEAFF. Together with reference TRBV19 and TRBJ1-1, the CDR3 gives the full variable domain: DGGITQSPKYLFRKEGQNVTLSCEQNLNHDAMYWYRQDPGQGLRLIYYSQIVNDFQKGDIAEGYSVSREKKESFPLTVTSAQKNPTAFYLCASLTGEETEAFFGQGTRLTVV.

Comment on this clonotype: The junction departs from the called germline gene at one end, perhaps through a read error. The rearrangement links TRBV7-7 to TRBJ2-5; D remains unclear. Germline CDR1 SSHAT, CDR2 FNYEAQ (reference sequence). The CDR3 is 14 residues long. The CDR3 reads CASSLGISEETQYF. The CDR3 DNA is TGTGCTAGCAGCTTAGGGATCTCTGAAGAGACCCAGTACTTC. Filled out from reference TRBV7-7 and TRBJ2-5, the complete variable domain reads GAGVSQSPRYKVTKRGQDVTLRCDPISSHATLYWYQQALGQGPEFLTYFNYEAQPDKSGLPSDRFSAERPEGSISTLTIQRTEQRDSAMYRCASSLGISEETQYFGPGTRLLVL.

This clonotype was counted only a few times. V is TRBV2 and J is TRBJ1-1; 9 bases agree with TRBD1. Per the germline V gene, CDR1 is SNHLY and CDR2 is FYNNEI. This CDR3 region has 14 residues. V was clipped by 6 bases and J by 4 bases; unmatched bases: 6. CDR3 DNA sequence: TGTGCCAGCAGCCGGGACAGGGAGATCACTGAAGCTTTCTTT. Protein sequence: CASSRDREITEAFF. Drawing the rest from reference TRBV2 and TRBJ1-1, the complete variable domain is EPEVTQTPSHQVTQMGQEVILRCVPISNHLYFYWYRQILGQKVEFLVSFYNNEISEKSEIFDDQFSVERPDGSNFTLKIRSTKLEDSAMYFCASSRDREITEAFFGQGTRLTVV.

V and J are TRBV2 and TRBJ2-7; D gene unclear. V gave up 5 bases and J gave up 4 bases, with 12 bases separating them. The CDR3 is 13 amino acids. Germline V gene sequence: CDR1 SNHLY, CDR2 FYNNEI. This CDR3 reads CASSYTEEYEQYF. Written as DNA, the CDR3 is TGTGCCAGCAGTTACACCGAAGAGTACGAGCAGTACTTC.

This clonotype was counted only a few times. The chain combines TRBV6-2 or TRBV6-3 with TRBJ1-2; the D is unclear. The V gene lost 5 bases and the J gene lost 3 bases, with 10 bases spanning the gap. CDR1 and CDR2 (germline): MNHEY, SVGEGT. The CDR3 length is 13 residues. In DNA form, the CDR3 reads TGTGCCAGCAGTGAAGGGTCGGACTATGGCTACACCTTC. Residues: CASSEGSDYGYTF.

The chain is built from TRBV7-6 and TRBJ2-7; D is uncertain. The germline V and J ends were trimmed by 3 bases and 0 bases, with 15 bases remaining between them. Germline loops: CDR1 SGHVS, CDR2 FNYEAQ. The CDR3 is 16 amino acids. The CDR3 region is CASSLEYRASSYEQYF. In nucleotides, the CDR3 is TGTGCCAGCAGCTTGGAGTATAGGGCCAGCTCCTACGAGCAGTACTTC.